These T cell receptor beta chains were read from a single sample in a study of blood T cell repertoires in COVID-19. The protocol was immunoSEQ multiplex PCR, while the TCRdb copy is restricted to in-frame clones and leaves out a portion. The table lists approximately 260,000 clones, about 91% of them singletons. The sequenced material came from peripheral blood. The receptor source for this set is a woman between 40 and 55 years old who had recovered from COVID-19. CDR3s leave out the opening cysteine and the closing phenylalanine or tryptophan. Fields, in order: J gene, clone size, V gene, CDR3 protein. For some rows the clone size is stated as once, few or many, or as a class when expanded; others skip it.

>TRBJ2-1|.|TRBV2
ASSERGMSSYNEQF
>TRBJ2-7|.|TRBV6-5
ASSKTRSQYEQY
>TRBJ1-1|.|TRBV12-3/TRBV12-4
ASLRTEFRAF
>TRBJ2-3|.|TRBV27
ASSLQLAGSTDTQY
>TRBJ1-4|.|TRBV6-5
ASSYRNEKLF
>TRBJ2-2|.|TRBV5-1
ASSFKIPNTGELF
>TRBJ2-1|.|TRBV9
ASSPGAGDNEQF
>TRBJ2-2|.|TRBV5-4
ASSLPGTGELF
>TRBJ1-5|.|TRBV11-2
ASSPRQANNQPQH
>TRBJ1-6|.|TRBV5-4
ASSLGGNSPLH
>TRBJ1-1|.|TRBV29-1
SVKTGGTEAF
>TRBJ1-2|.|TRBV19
ASSILAAGGGYT
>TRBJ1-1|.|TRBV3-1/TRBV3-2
ASSLTGLNTEAF
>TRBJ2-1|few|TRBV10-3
AISESVGLAGGPYEQF
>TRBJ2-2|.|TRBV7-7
ASSPRPSGRGTGELF
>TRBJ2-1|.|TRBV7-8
ASSLKQGQGRWHNEQF
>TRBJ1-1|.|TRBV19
ASSMANSEAF
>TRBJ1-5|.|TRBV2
ASSETTGRDNQPQH
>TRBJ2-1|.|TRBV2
ASTPRDIEQF
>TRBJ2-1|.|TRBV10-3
AISEPYQGYEQF
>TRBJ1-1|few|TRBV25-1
ASSEMGQGTEAF
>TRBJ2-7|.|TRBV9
ASSSSLDRAVYEQY
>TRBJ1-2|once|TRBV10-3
AIKGTGIYGYT
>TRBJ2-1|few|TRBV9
ASSLGLAGPYNEQF
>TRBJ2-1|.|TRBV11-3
ASSLDTGTSVLNEQF
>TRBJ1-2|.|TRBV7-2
ASSLTGDNYGYT
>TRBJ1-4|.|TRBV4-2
ASSQASATNEKLF
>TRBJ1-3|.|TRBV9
ASSVSRGFGNTIY
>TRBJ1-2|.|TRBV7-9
ASSLAALNGYT
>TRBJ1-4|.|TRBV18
ASSPDRIATNEKLF
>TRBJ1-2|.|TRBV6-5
ASNPSGQVEGYT
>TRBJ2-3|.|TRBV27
ASSLSGQGTDTQY
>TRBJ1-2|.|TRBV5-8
ASSRPVAEGYT
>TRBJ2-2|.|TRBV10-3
AITELMAGELF
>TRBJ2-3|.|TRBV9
ASSVGGAGTDTQY
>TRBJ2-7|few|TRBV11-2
ASSLVGQITYEQY
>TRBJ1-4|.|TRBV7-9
ASSPTGTNEKLF
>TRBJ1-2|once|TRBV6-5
ASSYSRGSLGGYT
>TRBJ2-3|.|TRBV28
ASSLTSSSTDTQY
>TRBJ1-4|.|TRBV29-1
SASGGGEEKLF
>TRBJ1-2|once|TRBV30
AWRVPQGYHGYT
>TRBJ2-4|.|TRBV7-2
ASSLGQGTPNIQY
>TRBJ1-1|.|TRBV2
ASSEGQTEAF
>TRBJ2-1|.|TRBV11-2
ASSLHGATRQF
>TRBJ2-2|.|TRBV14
ASSPDSGRGRLTGELF
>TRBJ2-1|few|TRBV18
ASSPQDGTGLNEQF
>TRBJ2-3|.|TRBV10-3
AITRDRTPDTQY
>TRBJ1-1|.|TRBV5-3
ARSFSPNTEAF
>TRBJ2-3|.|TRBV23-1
ASSQSRTTDTQY
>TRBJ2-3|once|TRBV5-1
ATHSGGAADTQY